This TCR beta chain was profiled in a study of blood T cell repertoires in COVID-19. Whole-study context: There were acute and convalescent COVID-19 samples, and they came from the United States, Italy and Spain.

Profiling relied on immunoSEQ multiplex PCR, and the TCRdb table lists in-frame clones only, not all of them. This repertoire shows fewer than 250,000 clones, 85% to 90% found once; its top ten account for 3.5% to 4.5%. Trimming took 3 bases from V and 3 from J, leaving 8 bases between them. Germline V gives CDR1 GTSNPN, CDR2 SVGIG (reference sequence). The CDR3 runs 13 residues. This chain uses TRBV30 with TRBJ1-4; no definite D call. The clonotype comes from a human donor in a cohort sampled during active COVID-19. Sequencing input: peripheral blood. The CDR3 is CAWSSGANEKLFF. CDR3 in DNA: TGTGCCTGGAGCAGTGGAGCTAATGAAAAACTGTTTTTT.